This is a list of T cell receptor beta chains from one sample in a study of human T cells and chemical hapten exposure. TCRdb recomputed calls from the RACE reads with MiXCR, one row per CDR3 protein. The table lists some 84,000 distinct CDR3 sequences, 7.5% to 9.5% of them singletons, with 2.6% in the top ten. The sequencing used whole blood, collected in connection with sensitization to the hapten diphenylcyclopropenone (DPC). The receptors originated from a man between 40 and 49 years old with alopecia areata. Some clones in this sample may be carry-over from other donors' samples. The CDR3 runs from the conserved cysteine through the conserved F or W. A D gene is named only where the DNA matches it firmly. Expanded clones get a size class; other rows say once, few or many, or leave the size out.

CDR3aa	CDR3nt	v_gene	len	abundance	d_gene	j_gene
CSADEPRDRGHEQYF	TGCAGTGCCGACGAACCCCGGGACAGGGGCCACGAGCAGTACTTC	TRBV20-1	15	few	TRBD1	TRBJ2-7
CASSDTAGETQYF	TGTGCCAGTAGCGATACAGCCGGTGAGACCCAGTACTTC	TRBV19	13	many	NA	TRBJ2-5
CASSNLAGDEQYF	TGTGCCAGCAGCAACCTAGCGGGAGACGAGCAGTACTTC	TRBV7-9	13	few	TRBD2	TRBJ2-7
CASSLSSYNEQFF	TGTGCCAGCAGTTTAAGCTCCTACAATGAGCAGTTCTTC	TRBV12-3/TRBV12-4	13	NA	NA	TRBJ2-1
CASRAGLYEQYF	TGTGCCAGCAGGGCTGGTCTCTACGAGCAGTACTTC	TRBV28	12	few	NA	TRBJ2-7
CASSLGELATGELFF	TGCGCCAGCAGCTTGGGGGAGTTGGCGACCGGGGAGCTGTTTTTT	TRBV5-1	15	few	NA	TRBJ2-2
CASSKRGTGGAEAEESETQYF	TGTGCCAGCAGCAAAAGGGGTACAGGGGGCGCTGAAGCGGAGGAATCAGAGACCCAGTACTTC	TRBV21-1	21	few	NA	TRBJ2-5
CASSFGQSSYEQYF	TGTGCCAGCAGTTTTGGTCAAAGCTCCTACGAGCAGTACTTC	TRBV12-3/TRBV12-4	14	many	NA	TRBJ2-7
CASSLEGHSSYEQYF	TGCGCCAGCAGCTTGGAGGGCCATAGCTCCTACGAGCAGTACTTC	TRBV5-1	15	few	NA	TRBJ2-7
CSANPGGPNEKLFF	TGCAGCGCGAACCCAGGGGGACCGAATGAAAAACTGTTTTTT	TRBV20-1	14	many	TRBD1	TRBJ1-4
CSARPTGGFGTGGTEAFF	TGCAGTGCTAGACCGACGGGGGGCTTCGGGACAGGGGGCACTGAAGCTTTCTTT	TRBV20-1	18	few	TRBD1	TRBJ1-1
CASSLVLAGVSYEQYF	TGTGCCAGCAGCTTAGTTTTAGCGGGAGTGTCCTACGAGCAGTACTTC	TRBV7-9	16	few	TRBD2	TRBJ2-7
CASSSRTGYNEQFF	TGTGCCAGCAGTTCAAGGACAGGGTACAATGAGCAGTTCTTC	TRBV28	14	many	TRBD1	TRBJ2-1
CASSTGTSGRSETQYF	TGTGCCAGTAGTACCGGGACTAGCGGGAGGTCAGAGACCCAGTACTTC	TRBV19	16	few	TRBD2	TRBJ2-5
CASSLGDRYTEAFF	TGTGCCAGCAGCCTTGGGGACAGATACACTGAAGCTTTCTTT	TRBV7-2	14	few	TRBD1	TRBJ1-1
CASRGTGWGLRSGANVLTF	TGTGCCAGCAGGGGGACAGGTTGGGGCCTCCGGAGTGGGGCCAACGTCCTGACTTTC	TRBV6-5	19	many	TRBD1	TRBJ2-6
CASSSSTGLNTEAFF	NA	TRBV12-3/TRBV12-4	15	NA	NA	TRBJ1-1
CASSLGARTETQYF	TGCGCCAGCAGCTTGGGTGCAAGGACGGAGACCCAGTACTTC	TRBV5-1	14	few	NA	TRBJ2-5
CASSLHYGTSDTDTQYF	TGCGCCAGCAGCTTGCACTACGGGACTAGCGACACAGATACGCAGTATTTT	TRBV5-1	17	NA	TRBD2	TRBJ2-3
CASKVESNQPQHF	TGTGCCAGCAAGGTGGAAAGCAATCAGCCCCAGCATTTT	TRBV12-3/TRBV12-4	13	NA	NA	TRBJ1-5
CAGGLAGADEQFF	TGTGCCGGGGGACTAGCGGGAGCAGATGAGCAGTTCTTC	TRBV7-9	13	NA	TRBD2	TRBJ2-1
CASSYALTGVAKNIQYF	TGTGCCAGCAGTTACGCCTTGACAGGGGTAGCCAAAAACATTCAGTACTTC	TRBV6-2/TRBV6-3	17	few	TRBD1	TRBJ2-4
CSVEEENRDTEAFF	TGCAGCGTTGAAGAGGAGAACAGGGACACTGAAGCTTTCTTT	TRBV29-1	14	few	NA	TRBJ1-1
CASSQPAERSYNEQFF	TGTGCCAGCAGCCAACCGGCGGAAAGGTCCTACAATGAGCAGTTCTTC	TRBV14	16	few	NA	TRBJ2-1
CASSLAGKQETQYF	TGTGCTAGCAGCTTGGCTGGGAAACAAGAGACCCAGTACTTC	TRBV7-7	14	many	NA	TRBJ2-5
CASNRGLAGINGELFF	TGCGCCAGCAATCGGGGACTAGCGGGGATTAACGGGGAGCTGTTTTTT	TRBV10-2	16	NA	TRBD2	TRBJ2-2
CASRPGKLNTGELFF	TGTGCCAGCAGGCCGGGTAAATTGAACACCGGGGAGCTGTTTTTT	TRBV6-5	15	NA	NA	TRBJ2-2
CATGLGQGYEQYF	TGTGCCACGGGATTAGGACAGGGTTACGAGCAGTACTTC	TRBV10-3	13	few	TRBD1	TRBJ2-7
CASSLGTRGHNEQFF	TGTGCCAGCAGCTTAGGGACTAGAGGGCACAATGAGCAGTTCTTC	TRBV11-2	15	NA	TRBD2	TRBJ2-1
CASSIVGTTNEKLFF	TGTGCCAGTAGTATAGTGGGCACAACTAATGAAAAACTGTTTTTT	TRBV19	15	many	NA	TRBJ1-4
CASSLGGSRQETQYF	TGCGCCAGCAGCTTGGGCGGGAGTCGACAAGAGACCCAGTACTTC	TRBV5-1	15	few	TRBD2	TRBJ2-5
CASSQWIDFEKLFF	TGTGCCAGCAGCCAATGGATAGATTTCGAAAAACTGTTTTTT	TRBV16	14	many	NA	TRBJ1-4
CASSRGSSYEQYF	TGTGCCAGCAGCCGGGGCAGCTCCTACGAGCAGTACTTC	TRBV12-3/TRBV12-4	13	few	NA	TRBJ2-7
CSVVATSAYNEQFF	TGCAGCGTTGTAGCTACTAGCGCATACAATGAGCAGTTCTTC	TRBV29-1	14	NA	TRBD2	TRBJ2-1
CATSSGQSYNSPLHF	TGTGCCACCAGCAGTGGACAGAGCTATAATTCACCCCTCCACTTT	TRBV15	15	many	NA	TRBJ1-6
CASSTSSRAIRSSYNEQFF	TGTGCCAGCAGTACCTCTAGCCGAGCGATACGTAGCTCCTACAATGAGCAGTTCTTC	TRBV6-2/TRBV6-3	19	NA	NA	TRBJ2-1
CASSLTGSHQPQHF	TGTGCCAGCAGTTTAACAGGGAGCCACCAGCCCCAGCATTTT	TRBV12-3/TRBV12-4	14	few	NA	TRBJ1-5
CASSYRDSGTEAFF	TGTGCCAGCAGCTACCGCGACTCGGGGACTGAAGCTTTCTTT	TRBV6-5	14	few	NA	TRBJ1-1
CASRAGARNTGELFF	TGTGCCAGCAGAGCGGGAGCGCGAAACACCGGGGAGCTGTTTTTT	TRBV7-3	15	few	TRBD2	TRBJ2-2